A single sample is the source of the 17 T cell receptor beta chains below, sequenced in a study of blood T cell repertoires in COVID-19. Repertoires were generated with immunoSEQ multiplex PCR, while TCRdb's copy carries only in-frame clones and drops some. The table includes roughly 230,000 clones, roughly 80% detected once. Sequencing was carried out using PBMCs or T cells enriched from blood (not recorded which). The source is a man aged 45 to 65 who had recovered from COVID-19.

The gene calls are TRBV5-6 and TRBJ1-2; the match to TRBD1 covers 7 bases. V shed 2 bases, J shed 4 bases, and the junction held 5 bases outside the gene matches. The CDR3 consists of 14 residues. Germline CDR1 and CDR2: SGHDT and YYEEEE. The CDR3 coding sequence is TGTGCCAGCAGCTTAGTGGAGGGGGCCTATGGCTACACCTTC. Translating gives CASSLVEGAYGYTF.

Only one count was recorded for this clone. The chain has TRBV5-6 and TRBJ2-6; TRBD1 might be the D (6 bases). Germline lookup yields CDR1 SGHDT and CDR2 YYEEEE. The V gene lost 4 bases and the J gene lost 0 bases, with 17 bases spanning the gap. The CDR3 loop spans 18 amino acids. CDR3: CASSPYYGQLSGANVLTF. The CDR3 bases are TGTGCCAGCAGCCCGTATTACGGACAGCTCTCTGGGGCCAACGTCCTGACTTTC.

The chain couples TRBV6-4 to TRBJ1-5, with TRBD1 as a possible D gene (5 bases). Per the germline V gene, CDR1 is MRHNA and CDR2 is SNTAGT. This CDR3 contains 13 residues. The V and J ends lost 5 bases and 7 bases respectively, with 12 bases between them. In DNA form, the CDR3 reads TGTGCCAGCAGTATAGGGGTCGGACAGCCCCAGCATTTT. Its protein is CASSIGVGQPQHF.

The V and J genes are TRBV7-6 and TRBJ2-1, with D possibly matching TRBD2 (6 bases). This CDR3 spans 15 amino acids. Germline values: CDR1 SGHVS, CDR2 FNYEAQ. V was trimmed by 4 bases and J by 10 bases, leaving 20 bases between them. In DNA form, the CDR3 reads TGTGCCAGCAGCTCCGACTTAGAACCCGGGGGAGAGCAGTTCTTC. Protein: CASSSDLEPGGEQFF.

The count of this clone is one. The chain couples TRBV28 to TRBJ1-4; D ambiguous. V was shortened by 5 bases and J by 8 bases, with 18 bases between the two germline ends. CDR1 MDHEN and CDR2 SYDVKM come from the germline V gene. This CDR3 comprises 15 residues. CDR3 in DNA: TGTGCCAGCAGTAGCACGTACTCGGCGGGCGAAAAACTGTTTTTT. It yields the protein CASSSTYSAGEKLFF.

In DNA, the CDR3 is TGTGCCAGCAGTGCTAGCGGGACGAACACCGGGGAGCTGTTTTTT. It translates to CASSASGTNTGELFF. V gene TRBV11-3 combines with J gene TRBJ2-2; TRBD2 aligns across 9 bases. CDR1 SGHNT and CDR2 YENEEA come from the germline V gene. The CDR3 has 15 residues. V was pared by 6 bases and J by 0 bases, with 2 bases of the junction left unmatched.

This chain links TRBV12-3 or TRBV12-4 with TRBJ2-7; 8 nucleotides agree with TRBD1. The CDR3 has 13 residues. Losses at the gene ends were 6 bases for V and 6 bases for J; bases not matched to a gene: 7. The CDR3 DNA is TGTGCCAGCAGAAACAGGGGGGAGGCCGAGCAGTACTTC. This codes for CASRNRGEAEQYF.

This clone appeared once. The rearrangement uses TRBV11-2 and TRBJ2-5, with a weak D call TRBD2 (5 bases). Trimming left V 5 bases short and J 4 bases short, with 17 bases between. Germline CDR1 SGHAT, CDR2 FQNNGV. This CDR3 comprises 15 residues. The CDR3 DNA is TGTGCCAGCAGCCAAACCGGCGGGCAGCTAGAGACCCAGTACTTC. Its translation is CASSQTGGQLETQYF.

This clone was seen more than once but under ten times. The rearrangement uses TRBV15 and TRBJ1-2, with 10 bases matching TRBD1. The CDR3 consists of 13 residues. After removal of 9 bases from V and 4 bases from J, the junction contained 5 bases not matched to a gene. Germline V CDR1 and CDR2: LNHNV, YYDKDF (reference sequence). CDR3 bases: TGTGCCACTGGGACAGGGGCGATCTATGGCTACACCTTC. Translated, it gives CATGTGAIYGYTF.

CDR3 residues: CASSISVGQGTDTQYF. As DNA, the CDR3 is TGTGCCAGTAGTATCTCCGTCGGACAGGGCACAGATACGCAGTATTTT. The chain recombines TRBV19 with TRBJ2-3, with TRBD1 identical over 7 bases. The CDR3 spans 16 residues. V lost 3 bases to trimming and J lost 1 base; unmatched junction nucleotides: 7. Germline CDR1 reads LNHDA; CDR2 reads SQIVND (reference sequence).

The chain employs TRBV7-8 and TRBJ1-5; D is perhaps TRBD1 (5 bases). This CDR3 spans 15 amino acids. V was trimmed by 5 bases and J by 7 bases, leaving 18 bases between them. CDR1 and CDR2 from the germline V gene are SGHVS and FQNEAQ. CDR3 residues: CASSPRGGSEQPQHF. DNA for the CDR3: TGTGCCAGCAGCCCCCGGGGGGGGTCTGAGCAGCCCCAGCATTTT. The full variable domain, with the rest looked up from reference TRBV7-8 and TRBJ1-5, is GAGVSQSPRYKVAKRGQDVALRCDPISGHVSLFWYQQALGQGPEFLTYFQNEAQLDKSGLPSDRFFAERPEGSVSTLKIQRTQQEDSAVYLCASSPRGGSEQPQHFGDGTRLSIL.

The V and J genes are TRBV3-1 (or the pseudogene TRBV3-2) and TRBJ2-4, with a possible D match to TRBD1 (5 bases). From germline, CDR1 is LGHDT and CDR2 YNNKEL (reference sequence). The CDR3 is 14 residues long. Trimming took off 1 base at V and 8 bases at J, with 12 bases between the two ends. CDR3 sequence: CASSQGGPLDIQYF. The CDR3 nucleotides read TGTGCCAGCAGCCAAGGGGGCCCCCTTGACATTCAGTACTTC.

V and J are TRBV10-2 and TRBJ1-2, with unresolved D. Looked up from germline, CDR1 is WSHSY and CDR2 is SAAADI. Trimming took off 4 bases at V and 5 bases at J, with 11 bases between the two ends. The CDR3 length is 13 residues. The chain's CDR3 is CASSGVDTYGYTF. DNA for the CDR3: TGCGCCAGCAGTGGGGTTGACACGTATGGCTACACCTTC.

The rearrangement uses TRBV24-1 and TRBJ1-5, with 9 bases that match TRBD1. The CDR3 loop spans 19 amino acids. The germline CDR1 and CDR2 sequences are KGHDR and SFDVKD. The ends lost 7 bases at V and 0 bases at J; junction bases unmatched: 15. The CDR3: CATRVRDRVLRISNQPQHF. The CDR3 DNA follows: TGTGCCACCAGAGTCCGGGACAGGGTCTTGAGGATTAGCAATCAGCCCCAGCATTTT.

The rearrangement uses TRBV5-1 and TRBJ2-5; D is possibly TRBD2 (6 bases). With 0 bases removed from V and 4 bases from J, the gap between germline ends came to 13 bases. CDR1 is SGHRS and CDR2 is YFSETQ in the germline V gene. This CDR3 comprises 15 residues. For the CDR3, the DNA is TGCGCCAGCAGCTTGGATCGTTTCGGGGGAGAGACCCAGTACTTC. It yields the protein CASSLDRFGGETQYF.

The chain carries TRBV6-2 or TRBV6-3 and TRBJ1-5; D call uncertain. The germline V gene has CDR1 MNHEY and CDR2 SVGEGT. The CDR3 length is 13 residues. V lost 2 bases to trimming and J lost 8 bases, with 10 bases between them. The chain's CDR3 is CASSYREREPQHF. The CDR3 bases are TGTGCCAGCAGTTACAGGGAGAGGGAGCCCCAGCATTTT.

The genes are TRBV28 and TRBJ1-6, with D possibly being TRBD1 (5 bases). Trimming removed 6 bases at V and 12 bases at J, with 24 bases between. Looked up from germline, CDR1 is MDHEN and CDR2 is SYDVKM. The CDR3 is 16 residues long. The CDR3 nucleotides are TGTGCCAGCAGACGGGGGGGGTCCGGACCCCTATTACCCCTCCACTTT. This translates into CASRRGGSGPLLPLHF.